These T cell receptor beta chains were read from a single sample in a study of OX40 agonist ivuxolimab in advanced cancers. TCRdb keeps only in-frame clones here, not all; method: immunoSEQ multiplex PCR. Among some 57,000 clones listed, roughly 82% were seen once. Source: CD4+ or CD8+ T cells sorted from blood, taken in a trial of the OX40 agonist ivuxolimab. Receptors originate from an adult with an advanced solid tumor such as melanoma, head and neck, liver or kidney cancer. Both conserved end residues are part of each CDR3. D genes are given only for firm matches. Rows may omit the clone size; those that give it use once, few, many or a size class.

V	size	J	D	DNA	CDR3
TRBV29-1	.	TRBJ1-2	TRBD1	TGCAGCGTTGCCAAATGGGACAGGGCGAACTATGGCTACACCTTC	CSVAKWDRANYGYTF
TRBV2	.	TRBJ1-4	TRBD1	TGTGCCAGCCACGATATAGGGGGCGGCGAAACTAATGAAAAACTGTTTTTT	CASHDIGGGETNEKLFF
TRBV2	.	TRBJ2-7	.	TGTGCCAGCAACCCGGGACTCACCGGAGGGCAGTACTTC	CASNPGLTGGQYF
TRBV6-1	.	TRBJ1-3	.	TGTGCCAGCAGTACCAGTTCAAACACCATATATTTT	CASSTSSNTIYF
TRBV9	.	TRBJ2-5	.	TGTGCCAGCAGCTCAACTCCCGGGACTGCAGAGACCCAGTACTTC	CASSSTPGTAETQYF
TRBV19	few	TRBJ1-2	.	TGTGCCAGCTCGCACCACCAAGGGGGCTACACCTTC	CASSHHQGGYTF
TRBV7-6	.	TRBJ2-7	.	TGTGCCAGCAGCTTCCCCTCAATCGCATACGAGCAGTACTTC	CASSFPSIAYEQYF
TRBV28	.	TRBJ2-5	.	TGTGCCAGCCTGGCCCCTTCCAGCGGGGAGACCCAGTACTTC	CASLAPSSGETQYF
TRBV28	.	TRBJ1-1	.	TGTGCCAGCAGTTTAACCCTTCTCAGAGGGGAGGGGAACACTGAAGCTTTCTTT	CASSLTLLRGEGNTEAFF
TRBV19	.	TRBJ2-1	TRBD2	TGTGCCAGTAGTCTTTCTAGCGGGGGGTTTAACAATGAGCAGTTCTTC	CASSLSSGGFNNEQFF
TRBV7-2	.	TRBJ1-5	.	TGTGCCAGCAGCTTAACCCTCAATCAGCCCCAGCATTTT	CASSLTLNQPQHF
TRBV6-1	.	TRBJ1-5	TRBD1	TGTGCCAGCAGTTCCGACAGGGCTTATCAGCCCCAGCATTTT	CASSSDRAYQPQHF
TRBV13	.	TRBJ2-2	.	TGTGCCAGCAGCCGCAGGAACACCGGGGAGCTGTTTTTT	CASSRRNTGELFF
TRBV30	.	TRBJ2-7	.	TGTGCCGTGGGCCGGGGTCGGGAGCAGTACTTC	CAVGRGREQYF
TRBV28	.	TRBJ2-5	TRBD2	TGTGCCAGCAGTCCCCGGGGAGGGACGCAAGAGACCCAGTACTTC	CASSPRGGTQETQYF
TRBV6-5	.	TRBJ1-5	.	TGTGCCAGCAGTTACTCGATACGGACCAATCAGCCCCAGCATTTT	CASSYSIRTNQPQHF
TRBV7-9	.	TRBJ2-5	.	TGTGCCAGCAGCTTAGGAGGGGGTAGCGAAGAGACCCAGTACTTC	CASSLGGGSEETQYF
TRBV5-1	few	TRBJ2-1	.	TGCGCCAGCAGCCTCGGGACGGCCTTCCTCAGTGAGCAGTTCTTC	CASSLGTAFLSEQFF
TRBV7-9	once	TRBJ2-3	TRBD1	TGTGCCAGCAGCCTCGGACAGGCCCCAGTCACAGATACGCAGTATTTT	CASSLGQAPVTDTQYF
TRBV2	.	TRBJ2-6	.	TGTGCCAGCAGTTGTGGTCTTTCGATACAAAGTCGGGCCAACGTCCTGACTTTC	CASSCGLSIQSRANVLTF
TRBV2	few	TRBJ1-5	TRBD1	TGTGCCAGCAGTGAAAACAGGGGAAGTCAGCCCCAGCATTTT	CASSENRGSQPQHF
TRBV19	.	TRBJ1-5	.	TGTGCCAGTAGTAAGAGGGGCCAGCCCCAGCATTTT	CASSKRGQPQHF
TRBV21-1	.	TRBJ1-1	.	TGTGCCAGCAGCAAAGGGATGGGACTCGGGCCGGATATGAACACTGAAGCTTTCTTT	CASSKGMGLGPDMNTEAFF
TRBV19	once	TRBJ2-5	TRBD1	TGTGCCAGTAGTCCGGGACAGGGAGTGGAGACCCAGTACTTC	CASSPGQGVETQYF
TRBV10-3	.	TRBJ1-1	.	TGTGCCATCAGTGATGGCAGGGCGAACACTGAAGCTTTCTTT	CAISDGRANTEAFF
TRBV7-2	.	TRBJ1-4	.	TGTGCCAGCAGCTTAGCGACAGGTCTTAATGAAAAACTGTTTTTT	CASSLATGLNEKLFF
TRBV11-1	.	TRBJ1-1	.	TGTGCCAGCAGCTTAGAGGGGGGTGCGGCCACTGAAGCTTTCTTT	CASSLEGGAATEAFF
TRBV6-5	.	TRBJ2-5	.	TGTGCCAGCAGTGGCACAGGTGTCGCAGAGACCCAGTACTTC	CASSGTGVAETQYF